Listed below are T cell receptor beta chains from one sample, sequenced in a study of vaccination effects on CD4 cells after COVID-19. Only in-frame clones appear in the TCRdb table, and some are missing; sequencing was by immunoSEQ multiplex PCR. The table records more than 9,500 clones, less than 75% of them present only once. What these receptors recognize is not known. Here the sequenced sample was CD4+ T cells from PBMCs cultured with SARS-CoV-2 spike peptides, taken after COVID-19 vaccination. These TCRs come from a human donor who received a COVID-19 vaccine. Both conserved end residues are part of each CDR3. Fields, in order: V gene, CDR3 length, J gene, D gene, clone size, CDR3 protein, CDR3 DNA. The D gene is left open where the match is weak. Size is omitted from some rows. Given values are once, few, many or a class for expanded clones.

TRBV19	15	TRBJ2-2	TRBD1	NA	CASTTGTGVTGELFF	TGTGCCAGTACCACCGGGACAGGGGTCACCGGGGAGCTGTTTTTT
TRBV5-4	13	TRBJ1-2	TRBD1	few	CASSLTGGDGYTF	TGTGCCAGCAGCTTGACAGGGGGCGATGGCTACACCTTC
TRBV6-1	15	TRBJ2-7	NA	NA	CASSEVVAAPYEQYF	TGTGCCAGCAGTGAGGTGGTAGCGGCCCCCTACGAGCAGTACTTC
TRBV2	20	TRBJ2-2	TRBD2	NA	CASSTQPPSTSGVNTGELFF	TGTGCCAGCAGTACCCAACCACCCTCGACTAGCGGGGTGAACACCGGGGAGCTGTTTTTT
TRBV6-5	15	TRBJ2-7	NA	NA	CASSTEPAGLYEQYF	TGTGCCAGCAGTACCGAGCCCGCCGGCCTCTACGAGCAGTACTTC
TRBV5-1	16	TRBJ2-5	TRBD2	NA	CASSLVAGGPQETQYF	TGCGCCAGCAGCTTAGTAGCGGGAGGGCCCCAAGAGACCCAGTACTTC
TRBV7-9	15	TRBJ1-3	NA	NA	CASSLAMASGNTIYF	TGTGCCAGCAGCTTAGCTATGGCCTCTGGAAACACCATATATTTT
TRBV5-5	17	TRBJ1-5	NA	NA	CASSRGSGINSNQPQHF	TGTGCCAGCAGCCGCGGGTCGGGGATTAATAGCAATCAGCCCCAGCATTTT
TRBV4-2	16	TRBJ1-4	TRBD1	NA	CASSRRGDSSNEKLFF	TGTGCCAGCAGCCGACGGGGGGACAGTTCTAATGAAAAACTGTTTTTT
TRBV15	12	TRBJ1-5	NA	NA	CATSGINQPQHF	TGTGCCACCAGCGGGATAAATCAGCCCCAGCATTTT
TRBV30	14	TRBJ2-5	TRBD1	NA	CAWKRTGGRETQYF	TGTGCCTGGAAACGGACAGGCGGTCGAGAGACCCAGTACTTC
TRBV27	18	TRBJ2-4	NA	NA	CASSPQGTSALAKNIQYF	TGTGCCAGCAGTCCTCAGGGGACCAGCGCCCTAGCCAAAAACATTCAGTACTTC
TRBV7-2	14	TRBJ1-5	TRBD1	once	CASSMDRGNRPQHF	TGTGCCAGCAGCATGGACAGGGGAAATCGGCCCCAGCATTTT
TRBV7-2	14	TRBJ1-5	NA	NA	CASSLSGGQQPQHF	TGTGCCAGCAGCTTAAGCGGGGGGCAGCAGCCCCAGCATTTT
TRBV7-9	15	TRBJ2-1	NA	NA	CASSLGGTDYNEQFF	TGTGCCAGCAGCTTAGGCGGGACGGATTACAATGAGCAGTTCTTC
TRBV5-1	15	TRBJ2-1	TRBD2	NA	CASSNGGVAGSGKFF	TGCGCCAGCAGCAACGGCGGAGTAGCGGGATCGGGGAAGTTCTTC
TRBV30	15	TRBJ2-3	TRBD2	NA	CAWSLGRAMWDTQYF	TGTGCCTGGAGTCTCGGGAGGGCCATGTGGGATACGCAGTATTTT
TRBV6-5	15	TRBJ2-1	NA	NA	CASSYSWAPGDEQFF	TGTGCCAGCAGTTACTCGTGGGCCCCAGGGGATGAGCAGTTCTTC
TRBV2	15	TRBJ2-3	NA	NA	CASRRLALSTDTQYF	TGTGCCAGCAGGAGGCTAGCGCTTAGCACAGATACGCAGTATTTT
TRBV30	15	TRBJ2-5	TRBD2	NA	CAWQGTSGFQETQYF	TGTGCCTGGCAAGGAACTAGCGGCTTCCAAGAGACCCAGTACTTC
TRBV2	14	TRBJ2-7	TRBD2	NA	CASRRREAEYEQYF	TGTGCCAGCCGAAGGCGGGAGGCTGAATACGAGCAGTACTTC
TRBV5-4	15	TRBJ2-3	NA	medium-sized	CASSLFQGRTDTQYF	TGTGCCAGCAGCTTGTTCCAGGGACGGACAGATACGCAGTATTTT
TRBV6-5	16	TRBJ2-2	NA	NA	CASSYSSAGGTGELFF	TGTGCCAGCAGTTACTCTAGCGCCGGGGGCACCGGGGAGCTGTTTTTT
TRBV27	14	TRBJ2-3	NA	NA	CASSLGWDTDTQYF	TGTGCCAGCAGTTTGGGGTGGGACACAGATACGCAGTATTTT
TRBV7-2	14	TRBJ1-1	NA	NA	CASSLDRLRTEAFF	TGTGCCAGCAGCTTAGACCGATTGAGGACTGAAGCTTTCTTT
TRBV6-1	15	TRBJ2-5	TRBD2	NA	CASSELAGGQETQYF	TGTGCCAGCAGTGAACTAGCGGGGGGGCAAGAGACCCAGTACTTC
TRBV14	14	TRBJ1-3	NA	NA	CASSQDPLGGTIYF	TGTGCCAGCAGCCAAGACCCCCTCGGGGGCACCATATATTTT
TRBV19	14	TRBJ1-5	NA	NA	CASSIGRVNQPQHF	TGTGCCAGTAGTATTGGTCGGGTCAATCAGCCCCAGCATTTT
TRBV19	14	TRBJ1-3	NA	few	CASSIGVAGNTIYF	TGTGCCAGTAGTATAGGGGTTGCCGGAAACACCATATATTTT
TRBV19	15	TRBJ2-1	NA	medium-sized	CATSREDAGYNEQFF	TGTGCCACCTCACGCGAGGACGCGGGCTACAATGAGCAGTTCTTC
TRBV10-3	12	TRBJ1-5	TRBD1	NA	CAISLTGGGQHF	TGTGCCATCAGTCTTACAGGGGGCGGCCAGCATTTT
TRBV6-1	22	TRBJ1-2	NA	NA	CASSEKGETGWAGLIANYGYTF	TGTGCCAGCAGTGAAAAGGGGGAAACCGGATGGGCGGGGTTGATAGCTAACTATGGCTACACCTTC
TRBV3-1/TRBV3-2	17	TRBJ2-5	TRBD2	NA	CASSPIQTSGGLETQYF	TGTGCCAGCAGCCCGATACAGACTAGCGGGGGGTTAGAGACCCAGTACTTC
TRBV19	14	TRBJ1-2	TRBD1	NA	CASSPRTGGLGYTF	TGTGCCAGTAGTCCCCGGACAGGGGGCTTGGGCTACACCTTC
TRBV5-4	14	TRBJ2-7	NA	NA	CASSLAPSSYEQYF	TGTGCCAGCAGCTTGGCCCCTAGCAGCTACGAGCAGTACTTC
TRBV5-1	14	TRBJ1-1	NA	NA	CASSFTMGGTEAFF	TGCGCCAGCAGCTTCACGATGGGGGGCACTGAAGCTTTCTTT
TRBV19	16	TRBJ1-2	NA	few	CASSRGPQISNYGYTF	TGTGCCAGTAGTAGAGGGCCGCAAATTTCTAACTATGGCTACACCTTC
TRBV27	14	TRBJ1-1	TRBD1	few	CASSSTGSDTEAFF	TGTGCCAGCAGTTCGACAGGGTCTGACACTGAAGCTTTCTTT
TRBV6-2/TRBV6-3	15	TRBJ2-7	TRBD2	NA	CASSYRLAGSQEQYF	TGTGCCAGCAGTTACCGACTAGCGGGGTCCCAAGAGCAGTACTTC
TRBV5-8	15	TRBJ1-2	TRBD1	NA	CASSLVPDRVHGYTF	TGTGCCAGCAGCTTAGTCCCCGACAGGGTTCATGGCTACACCTTC
TRBV2	18	TRBJ1-4	TRBD1	NA	CASSAGTGGEATNEKLFF	TGTGCCAGCAGTGCCGGGACAGGGGGCGAGGCAACTAATGAAAAACTGTTTTTT
TRBV7-9	19	TRBJ1-1	NA	NA	CASSLRTGGGLGRGPKAFF	TGTGCCAGCAGCCTACGTACGGGGGGCGGCCTCGGCCGGGGACCCAAAGCTTTCTTT
TRBV2	12	TRBJ2-3	NA	few	CASSPLEDTQYF	TGTGCCAGCAGCCCACTAGAGGATACGCAGTATTTT
TRBV6-5	15	TRBJ1-6	TRBD1	medium-sized	CASRIDNRGGSPLHF	TGTGCCAGCAGGATTGATAACAGGGGTGGCTCACCCCTCCACTTT
TRBV4-1	15	TRBJ2-5	TRBD2	medium-sized	CASSALTSEQETQYF	TGCGCCAGCAGCGCCCTGACTAGCGAACAAGAGACCCAGTACTTC
TRBV11-2	15	TRBJ1-2	NA	NA	CASESLAGRGYGYTF	TGTGCCAGCGAAAGCTTAGCCGGCAGGGGCTATGGCTACACCTTC
TRBV6-6	14	TRBJ2-1	NA	once	CASSYSRVYNEQFF	TGTGCCAGCAGTTACTCTCGGGTGTACAATGAGCAGTTCTTC
TRBV19	13	TRBJ2-1	TRBD2	NA	CASSKSNRLAALF	TGTGCCAGTAGTAAGTCAAACCGACTAGCGGCTCTCTTC
TRBV5-1	12	TRBJ2-2	NA	NA	CASSLAGGELFF	TGCGCCAGCAGCTTGGCGGGCGGGGAGCTGTTTTTT
TRBV20-1	10	TRBJ1-2	NA	NA	CSARSFGYTF	TGCAGCGCACGGTCCTTTGGCTACACCTTC
TRBV2	12	TRBJ1-2	NA	NA	CASSEGRRGYTF	TGTGCCAGCAGTGAAGGGCGGCGGGGCTACACCTTC
TRBV4-2	14	TRBJ2-7	TRBD2	NA	CASSLAGMSYEQYF	TGTGCCAGCAGCCTAGCGGGGATGAGCTACGAGCAGTACTTC
TRBV5-1	17	TRBJ1-6	NA	NA	CASSPRQRRAHNSPLHF	TGCGCCAGCAGCCCGCGACAGAGGAGGGCACATAATTCACCCCTCCACTTT
TRBV27	16	TRBJ1-4	NA	NA	CASSPEQWMVGEKLFF	TGTGCCAGCAGCCCTGAACAGTGGATGGTTGGTGAAAAACTGTTTTTT
TRBV12-5	15	TRBJ1-4	TRBD1	NA	CASALSGTVNEKLFF	TGTGCTAGTGCCCTATCCGGGACAGTTAATGAAAAACTGTTTTTT